This entry is about one T cell receptor beta chain. From germline, CDR1 is SGHRS and CDR2 YFSETQ. The CDR3 contains 14 residues. V was clipped by 0 bases and J by 0 bases, with 7 bases between them. The source of the sample is a study of blood T cell repertoires in COVID-19. Study information: T cells, B-cell-depleted T cells, or PBMCs supplied cDNA or gDNA.

Original processing notes: Amplification of reference gene primers provided the estimated nucleated cell counts. Assay: immunoSEQ multiplex PCR; the TCRdb copy retains only in-frame clones and omits some. D and trimming were read from the DNA, whereas the V and J calls and clone size are those reported in that table. The profile shows 150,000 to 200,000 clones, over 80% of them singletons. One Seattle source followed patients from active infection through their disease course. The material sequenced was peripheral blood. The TCR was taken from a woman between 55 and 75 years old with COVID-19, enrolled during active disease. The J gene is TRBJ2-7, the V gene TRBV5-1, with TRBD1 as a possible D gene (5 bases). CDR3 in DNA: TGCGCCAGCAGCTTGGAGGGGTCCTCCTACGAGCAGTACTTC. Its translation is CASSLEGSSYEQYF.